The TCR beta chain described here comes from a study of Tregs in tolerant kidney transplant recipients. Overall study results and limits: Biological reproducibility was not directly addressed in this study. Validation in larger populations is needed because few patients were studied.

Profiling relied on immunoSEQ multiplex PCR, and the TCRdb table lists in-frame clones only, not all of them. Of more than 90,000 clones detected, over 85% appear once; the ten largest clones hold 1.6%. Germline lookup yields CDR1 LNHDA and CDR2 SQIVND (reference sequence). Trimming took 8 bases from V and 0 from J; bases not matched to a gene: 5. The CDR3 length is 16 residues. A word on this clone: Its antigen is not known.

Related graft donors supplied nonmyeloablative bone marrow transplants, and mixed chimerism was transient. Unstimulated regulatory T cells (CD4+CD25+CD127-), CD4+CD25- non-regulatory cells, CD4 and CD8 cells were FACS-sorted from thawed PBMCs. Sequencing was performed on CD4+ T cells from blood (PBMCs), taken 12 months after the transplant. The clonotype was recovered from a human patient who received a combined kidney and bone marrow transplant. Some T cells may be transferred from the graft donor. V and J are TRBV19 and TRBJ2-1; TRBD2 matches 12 bases. CDR3 region: CASQTSGGASYNEQFF. DNA for the CDR3: TGTGCCAGTCAGACTAGCGGGGGCGCCTCCTACAATGAGCAGTTCTTC.